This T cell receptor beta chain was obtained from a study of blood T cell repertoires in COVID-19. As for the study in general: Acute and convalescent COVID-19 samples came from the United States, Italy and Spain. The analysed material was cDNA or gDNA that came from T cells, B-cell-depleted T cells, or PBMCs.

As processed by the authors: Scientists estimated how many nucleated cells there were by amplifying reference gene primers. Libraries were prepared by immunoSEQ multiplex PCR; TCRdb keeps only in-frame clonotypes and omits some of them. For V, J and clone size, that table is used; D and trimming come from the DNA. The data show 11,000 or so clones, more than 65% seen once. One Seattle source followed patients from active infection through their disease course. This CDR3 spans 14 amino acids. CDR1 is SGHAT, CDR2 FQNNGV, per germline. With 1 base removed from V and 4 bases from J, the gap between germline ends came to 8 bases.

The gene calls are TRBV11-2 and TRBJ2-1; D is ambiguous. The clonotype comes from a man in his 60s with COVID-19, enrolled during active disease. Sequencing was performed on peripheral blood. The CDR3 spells CASSLGNEYNEQFF. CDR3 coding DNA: TGTGCCAGCAGCTTAGGAAACGAGTACAATGAGCAGTTCTTC.